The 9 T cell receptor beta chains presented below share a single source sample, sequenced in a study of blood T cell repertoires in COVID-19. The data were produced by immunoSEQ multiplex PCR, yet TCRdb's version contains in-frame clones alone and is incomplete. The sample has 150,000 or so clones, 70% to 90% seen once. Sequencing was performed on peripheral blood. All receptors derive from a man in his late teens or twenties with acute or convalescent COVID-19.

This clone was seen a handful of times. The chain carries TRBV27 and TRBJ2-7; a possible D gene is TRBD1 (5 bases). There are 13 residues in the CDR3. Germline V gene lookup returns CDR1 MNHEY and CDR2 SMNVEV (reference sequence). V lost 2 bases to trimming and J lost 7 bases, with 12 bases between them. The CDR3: CASSLSGRGEQYF. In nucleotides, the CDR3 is TGTGCCAGCAGTTTAAGTGGTAGGGGAGAGCAGTACTTC.

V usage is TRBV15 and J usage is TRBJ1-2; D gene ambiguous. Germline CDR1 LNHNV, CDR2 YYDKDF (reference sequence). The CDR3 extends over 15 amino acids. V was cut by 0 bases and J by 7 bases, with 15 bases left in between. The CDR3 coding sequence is TGTGCCACCAGCAGAGATACGGGGAAGGCGGCTGGCTACACCTTC. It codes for CATSRDTGKAAGYTF.

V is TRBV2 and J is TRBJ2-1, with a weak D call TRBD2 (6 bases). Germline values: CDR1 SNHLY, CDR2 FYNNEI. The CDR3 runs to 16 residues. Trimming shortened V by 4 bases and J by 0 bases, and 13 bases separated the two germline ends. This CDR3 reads CASSGPSAGSYNEQFF. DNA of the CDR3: TGTGCCAGCAGTGGTCCTAGCGCCGGCTCCTACAATGAGCAGTTCTTC.

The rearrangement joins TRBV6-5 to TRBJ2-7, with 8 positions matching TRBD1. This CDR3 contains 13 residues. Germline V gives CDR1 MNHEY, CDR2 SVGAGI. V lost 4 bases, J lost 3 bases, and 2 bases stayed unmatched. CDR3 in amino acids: CASSSTGGYEQYF. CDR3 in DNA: TGTGCCAGCAGTTCAACAGGGGGCTACGAGCAGTACTTC.

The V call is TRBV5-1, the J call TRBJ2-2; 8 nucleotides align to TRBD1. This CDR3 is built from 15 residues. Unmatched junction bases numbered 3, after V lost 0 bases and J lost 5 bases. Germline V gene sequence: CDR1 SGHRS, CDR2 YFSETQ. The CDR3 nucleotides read TGCGCCAGCAGCTTGGTGACAGGGGAGACCGGGGAGCTGTTTTTT. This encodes CASSLVTGETGELFF.

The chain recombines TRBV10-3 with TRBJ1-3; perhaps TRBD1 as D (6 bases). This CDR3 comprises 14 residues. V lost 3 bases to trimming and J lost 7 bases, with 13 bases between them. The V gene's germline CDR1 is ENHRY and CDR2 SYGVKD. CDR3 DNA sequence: TGTGCCATCAGTGACCGGACAGCCGGCAACACCATATATTTT. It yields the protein CAISDRTAGNTIYF.

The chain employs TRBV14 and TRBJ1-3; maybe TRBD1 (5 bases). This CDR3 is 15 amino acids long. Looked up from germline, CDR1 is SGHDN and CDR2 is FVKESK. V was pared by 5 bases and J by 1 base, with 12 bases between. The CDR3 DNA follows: TGTGCCAGCAGCTACGGACACCAATCTGGAAACACCATATATTTT. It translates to CASSYGHQSGNTIYF.

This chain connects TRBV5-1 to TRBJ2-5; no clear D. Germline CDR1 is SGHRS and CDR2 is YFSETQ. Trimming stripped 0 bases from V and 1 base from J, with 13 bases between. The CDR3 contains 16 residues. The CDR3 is CASSLAGVRSQETQYF. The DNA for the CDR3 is TGCGCCAGCAGCTTGGCCGGAGTCCGATCCCAAGAGACCCAGTACTTC.

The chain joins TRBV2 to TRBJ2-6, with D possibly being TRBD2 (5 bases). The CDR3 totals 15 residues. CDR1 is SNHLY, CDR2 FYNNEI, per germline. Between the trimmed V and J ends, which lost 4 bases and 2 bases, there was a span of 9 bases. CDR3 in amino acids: CASSGVRAGANVLTF. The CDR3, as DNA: TGTGCCAGCAGTGGGGTGCGGGCTGGGGCCAACGTCCTGACTTTC. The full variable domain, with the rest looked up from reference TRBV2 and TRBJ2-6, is EPEVTQTPSHQVTQMGQEVILRCVPISNHLYFYWYRQILGQKVEFLVSFYNNEISEKSEIFDDQFSVERPDGSNFTLKIRSTKLEDSAMYFCASSGVRAGANVLTFGAGSRLTVL.